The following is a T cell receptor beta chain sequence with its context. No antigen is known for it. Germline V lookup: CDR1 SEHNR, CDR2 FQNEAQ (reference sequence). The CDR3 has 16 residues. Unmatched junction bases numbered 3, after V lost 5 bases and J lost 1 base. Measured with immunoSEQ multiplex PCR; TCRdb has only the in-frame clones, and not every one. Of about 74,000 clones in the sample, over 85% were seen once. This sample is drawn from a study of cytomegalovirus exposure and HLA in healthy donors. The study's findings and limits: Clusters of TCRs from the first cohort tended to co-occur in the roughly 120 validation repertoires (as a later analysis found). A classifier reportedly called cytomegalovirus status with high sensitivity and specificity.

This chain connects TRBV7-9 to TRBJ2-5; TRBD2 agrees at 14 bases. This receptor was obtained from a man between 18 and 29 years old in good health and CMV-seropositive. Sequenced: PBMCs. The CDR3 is CASSQGLAGAQETQYF. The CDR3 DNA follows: TGTGCCAGCAGCCAGGGACTAGCGGGAGCCCAAGAGACCCAGTACTTC.